What follows are 30 T cell receptor beta chains derived from one specimen sequenced in a study of glioma-infiltrating T cells. Using RNA template, CDR3s of TCR alpha and beta were amplified with iRepertoire arm-PCR. TCRdb analysed the multiplex PCR reads with MiXCR anew, one entry per CDR3 protein. The repertoire holds about 410,000 distinct CDR3 sequences, with roughly two fifths as singletons. The sample taken for sequencing was glioma tissue, nonneoplastic brain tissue, or PBMCs (not recorded which). These receptors all stem from a human donor with low-grade glioma or glioblastoma, undergoing nonglioma brain surgery, or in good health (not recorded which).

Details on this clonotype: A much larger clone differs by one base, so this may be a read error. V usage is TRBV6-2 or TRBV6-3 and J usage is TRBJ2-7; TRBD1 matches 9 bases. The CDR3 is 15 amino acids. Trimming took 4 bases from V and 7 from J; bases not matched to a gene: 11. CDR1 and CDR2 from the germline V gene are MNHEY and SVGEGT. The CDR3 spells CASSSRGTGPNEQYF. CDR3 coding DNA: TGTGCCAGCAGTTCCAGGGGGACAGGGCCGAATGAGCAGTACTTC.

The chain uses TRBV7-6 and TRBJ1-1; D perhaps matches TRBD1 (5 bases). V dropped 6 bases and J dropped 2 bases, with 13 bases sitting between them. Germline lookup yields CDR1 SGHVS and CDR2 FNYEAQ. The CDR3 sequence is 14 residues long. The CDR3 coding sequence is TGTGCCAGCAGGTCCGGGACCGACAACACTGAAGCTTTCTTT. Amino acids: CASRSGTDNTEAFF.

This sequence joins TRBV19 and TRBJ2-7, with a weak D call TRBD2 (6 bases). Germline loops: CDR1 LNHDA, CDR2 SQIVND (reference sequence). The V and J ends lost 5 bases and 5 bases respectively, with 13 bases between them. The CDR3 totals 13 residues. The CDR3 loop reads CASSPSGVDEQYF. Here the CDR3 DNA reads TGTGCCAGTAGTCCGTCGGGGGTCGACGAGCAGTACTTC.

This clonotype was observed at least ten times. The rearrangement links TRBV20-1 to TRBJ2-1, with 11 bases lining up with TRBD1. V lost 5 bases and J lost 8; bases outside the gene matches: 11. In germline, CDR1 is DFQATT, CDR2 SNEGSKA (reference sequence). CDR3 size: 15 residues. The CDR3 region has the DNA TGCAGTGCTGAGCCGGGGACAGGGGGTTTCGATGAGCAGTTCTTC. This sequence encodes CSAEPGTGGFDEQFF.

A remark on this clonotype: This may come from a read error, since a much larger clone is one base off. V and J are TRBV28 and TRBJ2-7; 12 bases agree with TRBD2. CDR3 length: 20 residues. Losses at the gene ends were 2 bases for V and 3 bases for J; bases not matched to a gene: 17. CDR1 is MDHEN, CDR2 SYDVKM, per germline. The CDR3 spells CASSLRCGLAGPSRFYEQYF. CDR3 nucleotides: TGTGCCAGCAGTTTACGCTGTGGACTAGCGGGACCTAGCCGCTTCTACGAGCAGTACTTC.

CDR3 in amino acids: CASSRLGQLYEQYF. The CDR3 DNA is TGTGCCAGCAGCCGTCTCGGACAGCTCTACGAGCAGTACTTC. The chain joins TRBV27 to TRBJ2-7; D may be TRBD1 (6 bases). With 6 bases removed from V and 3 bases from J, the gap between germline ends came to 15 bases. The CDR3 runs to 14 residues. The germline gives CDR1 MNHEY, CDR2 SMNVEV (reference sequence).

Turning to this clonotype: Sequence at one end of the junction differs from germline and may be a read error. The V call is TRBV27, the J call TRBJ2-2; no reliable D call. CDR1 MNHEY and CDR2 SMNVEV come from the germline V gene (reference sequence). The CDR3 is made up of 16 amino acids. Here the CDR3 DNA reads TGTGCCAGCAGTTTTTTGACGTTCGCGAACACCTGGGAGCTGTTTTTT. This gives the protein CASSFLTFANTWELFF.

This clonotype has more than one count but fewer than ten. The gene calls are TRBV6-2 or TRBV6-3 and TRBJ2-1; D is uncertain. Germline V lookup: CDR1 MNHEY, CDR2 SVGEGT. The CDR3 loop spans 12 amino acids. V was cut by 4 bases and J by 3 bases, with 4 bases left in between. The DNA for the CDR3 is TGTGCCAGCAGTTCCCACTACAATGAGCAGTTCTTC. Amino acids: CASSSHYNEQFF.

This clonotype was seen a single time. The junction does not match germline at one end; this may be a read error. The chain carries TRBV6-4 and TRBJ2-3; TRBD2 matches at 8 bases. Germline CDR1 and CDR2: MRHNA and SNTAGT. This CDR3 contains 16 residues. This CDR3 is CTSSDSSGRGADTKYF. CDR3 DNA: TGTACCAGCAGTGACTCGAGCGGGAGAGGCGCAGATACGAAGTATTTT.

With respect to this clonotype: It may be a read error: a sequence one base away is much more abundant. The chain links TRBV7-2 to TRBJ2-3; D is possibly TRBD2 (5 bases). CDR1 is SGHTA and CDR2 is FQGNSA in the germline V gene. CDR3 length: 16 amino acids. Here the CDR3 DNA reads TGTGCCAGCAGCCCCCTCCGGGAAGCGGCCACCGATACGGAGTATTTT. It encodes CASSPLREAATDTEYF.

In the case of this clonotype: The junction differs from germline at one of its ends, possibly a read error. The chain carries TRBV7-2 and TRBJ2-7, with TRBD1 matching over 11 bases. CDR3 length equals 15 residues. Per the germline V gene, CDR1 is SGHTA and CDR2 is FQGNSA. CDR3 nucleotides: TGTGCGAGCAGCCCGGACAGGGGGCTTTATATAGCCCAGTACTTC. It codes for CASSPDRGLYIAQYF.

This clonotype was seen at least ten times. The gene calls are TRBV28 and TRBJ2-5; D is unclear. Germline V gene sequence: CDR1 MDHEN, CDR2 SYDVKM. The V end was cut by 2 bases, the J end by 5 bases, with 9 bases between. The CDR3 consists of 13 residues. The CDR3 here is CASSLPRWETQYF. Written as DNA, the CDR3 is TGTGCCAGCAGTTTACCCCGTTGGGAGACCCAGTACTTC. The full variable domain, completed using reference TRBV28 and TRBJ2-5, is DVKVTQSSRYLVKRTGEKVFLECVQDMDHENMFWYRQDPGLGLRLIYFSYDVKMKEKGDIPEGYSVSREKKERFSLILESASTNQTSMYLCASSLPRWETQYFGPGTRLLVL.

This sequence joins TRBV12-3 or TRBV12-4 and TRBJ2-7; 7 bases are a match to TRBD1. V lost 3 bases to trimming and J lost 6 bases; unmatched junction nucleotides: 8. The CDR3 totals 14 residues. The CDR3 DNA sequence: TGTGCCAGCAGTTTCGTTCAGGGGGTTGGCGAGCAGTACTTC. Its protein is CASSFVQGVGEQYF.

This clonotype was seen many times. This CDR3 reads CASSSGGEQYF. The CDR3 DNA follows: TGTGCCAGCAGTTCCGGAGGCGAGCAGTACTTC. The chain carries TRBV7-3 and TRBJ2-7, with D perhaps TRBD2 (5 bases). CDR1 SGHTA and CDR2 FQGTGA come from the germline V gene. The CDR3 extends over 11 amino acids. The germline V and J ends were trimmed by 6 bases and 6 bases, with 9 bases remaining between them.

Comments on this clonotype: Because the CDR3 is missing its conserved closing phenylalanine or tryptophan, this is likely a read error. The chain employs TRBV6-2 or TRBV6-3 and TRBJ2-1; D uncertain. Germline V gene lookup returns CDR1 MNHEY and CDR2 SVGEGT. Trimming took 8 bases from V and 6 from J, leaving 8 bases between them. There are 11 residues in the CDR3. In nucleotides, the CDR3 is TGTGCCAGCGGCCAGAGCAATGAGCAGTTCCTC. It is translated as CASGQSNEQFL.

The chain combines TRBV6-5 with TRBJ2-7, with TRBD1 matching over 11 bases. The J call may be mistaken, given a closer DNA end match to TRBJ2-5. Per the germline V gene, CDR1 is MNHEY and CDR2 is SVGAGI. The CDR3 has 17 residues. The CDR3 DNA reads as TGTGCCAGCAGGGCTAGGACAGGGGGCTTGTACCAAGAGACCCAGTACTTC. Amino acids: CASRARTGGLYQETQYF.

CDR3 residues: CASSPYSGAYEQYF. CDR3 sequence (DNA): TGTGCCAGCAGTCCCTACAGCGGAGCCTACGAGCAGTACTTC. This rearrangement joins TRBV7-2 to TRBJ2-7; a weak D match, TRBD2 (5 bases). The CDR3 loop spans 14 amino acids. Trimming left V 6 bases short and J 2 bases short, with 14 bases between. Germline loops: CDR1 SGHTA, CDR2 FQGNSA.

Comment on this clonotype: A read error may explain this, as a much larger clone is one base away. The J gene is TRBJ2-5, the V gene TRBV15; 7 bases agree with TRBD1. The J call is uncertain, as TRBJ2-7 better fits the DNA end. The CDR3 is 16 residues long. Per germline, CDR1 LNHNV and CDR2 YYDKDF (reference sequence). The CDR3 DNA reads as TGTGCCACCGGCTCCTCGTTAGGACAGGTCCACTACGAGCAGTACTTC. This codes for CATGSSLGQVHYEQYF.

This clonotype appeared a single time. V and J are TRBV7-9 and TRBJ2-7; D gene ambiguous. The V end lost 5 bases, the J end lost 6 bases, and 11 bases lay between the germline ends. The CDR3 spans 12 residues. The germline gives CDR1 SEHNR, CDR2 FQNEAQ (reference sequence). The CDR3 coding sequence is TGTGCCAGCAGCGTTAGACTGGGCGAGCAGTACTTC. This translates into CASSVRLGEQYF.

The chain couples TRBV28 to TRBJ2-7, with TRBD1 matching 7 bases. CDR1 is MDHEN and CDR2 is SYDVKM in the germline V gene. The trim removed 4 bases at V and 5 bases at J, leaving 5 bases unmatched. CDR3 length: 13 residues. This CDR3 reads CASSSGTVHEQYF. In DNA form, the CDR3 reads TGTGCCAGCAGTTCCGGGACAGTTCACGAGCAGTACTTC.

The V and J genes are TRBV4-1 and TRBJ2-7, with 9 nucleotides matching TRBD2. V lost 4 bases and J lost 2; bases outside the gene matches: 6. This CDR3 is built from 15 residues. CDR1 MGHRA and CDR2 YSYEKL come from the germline V gene. In nucleotides, the CDR3 is TGCGCCAGCAGCCCCGCCGGGACTAGCCCCTACGAGCAGTACTTC. This encodes CASSPAGTSPYEQYF.

The rearrangement joins TRBV28 to TRBJ2-5; 9 bases align to TRBD2. Trimming cost V 6 bases and J 1 base; bases outside gene matches: 9. The CDR3 has 16 residues. CDR1 is MDHEN and CDR2 is SYDVKM in the germline V gene. CDR3 nucleotides: TGTGCCAGCAGCCTAACTAGCGGGTGGGTCCAAGAGACCCAGTACTTC. This sequence encodes CASSLTSGWVQETQYF. Full variable domain (outside the CDR3, taken from reference TRBV28 and TRBJ2-5): DVKVTQSSRYLVKRTGEKVFLECVQDMDHENMFWYRQDPGLGLRLIYFSYDVKMKEKGDIPEGYSVSREKKERFSLILESASTNQTSMYLCASSLTSGWVQETQYFGPGTRLLVL.

Worth noting for this clonotype: One base away lies a much larger clone, so this may be a sequencing read error. The chain couples TRBV6-5 to TRBJ1-2, with D unclear. Germline assignment: CDR1 MNHEY and CDR2 SVGAGI. The CDR3 length is 13 residues. Written as DNA, the CDR3 is TGTGCCAGCAGTGCAGGCCATCTATATGGCTACCCCTTC. Protein product: CASSAGHLYGYPF.

The CDR3 DNA reads TGTGCCAGCAGCCCTGGGGGGCGAGCCAAAAACATTCAGTACTTC. This translates into CASSPGGRAKNIQYF. The chain has TRBV6-1 and TRBJ2-4, with D perhaps assigned TRBD1 or TRBD2 (6 bases each). V lost 6 bases and J lost 0, with 12 bases in between. The CDR3 length is 15 residues. Germline CDR1 MNHNS, CDR2 SASEGT.

This clonotype was seen at least ten times. The CDR3 here is CASTYSGSRYEQFF. CDR3 in DNA: TGTGCCAGCACCTATAGCGGGAGTAGGTATGAGCAGTTCTTC. This chain connects TRBV6-1 to TRBJ2-1; 9 nucleotides line up with TRBD2. CDR3 length: 14 residues. Losses at the gene ends were 7 bases for V and 8 bases for J; bases not matched to a gene: 9. Germline V CDR1 and CDR2: MNHNS, SASEGT.

J is TRBJ2-2 and V is TRBV20-1; D remains ambiguous. V gave up 6 bases and J gave up 6 bases, with 11 bases separating them. CDR1 is DFQATT and CDR2 is SNEGSKA in the germline V gene (reference sequence). The CDR3 sequence is 12 residues long. DNA for the CDR3: TGCAGTGCGGCAGACAAACCCGGGGAGCTGTTTTTT. This sequence encodes CSAADKPGELFF.

The V and J genes are TRBV5-1 and TRBJ2-1; TRBD2 matches 9 bases. This CDR3 is 16 amino acids long. Germline V lookup: CDR1 SGHRS, CDR2 YFSETQ. V shed 2 bases, J shed 4 bases, and the junction held 7 bases outside the gene matches. Here the CDR3 DNA reads TGCGCCAGCAGCTTTGCCGGGACTAGCCAATACAATGAGCAGTTCTTC. Its translation: CASSFAGTSQYNEQFF. Full variable domain (outside the CDR3, taken from reference TRBV5-1 and TRBJ2-1): KAGVTQTPRYLIKTRGQQVTLSCSPISGHRSVSWYQQTPGQGLQFLFEYFSETQRNKGNFPGRFSGRQFSNSRSEMNVSTLELGDSALYLCASSFAGTSQYNEQFFGPGTRLTVL.

This clonotype was seen more than once but under ten times. The genes are TRBV7-8 and TRBJ1-1; D gene uncertain. CDR1 and CDR2 (germline): SGHVS, FQNEAQ. V dropped 4 bases and J dropped 6 bases, with 18 bases sitting between them. The CDR3 has 15 residues. The CDR3 loop is CASSSLPTPGAEAFF. The CDR3 region has the DNA TGTGCCAGCAGCTCCCTGCCAACACCTGGCGCTGAAGCTTTCTTT.

About this clonotype itself: This may arise from a read error, as a much more abundant clone is one base away. The J gene is TRBJ1-6, the V gene TRBV20-1; D call uncertain. The CDR3 has 14 residues. The germline V gene has CDR1 DFQATT and CDR2 SNEGSKA (reference sequence). The CDR3 DNA is TGCAGTGCTGCCTCGGGTGTATATAATTCACACCTCCACTTT. Translating it yields CSAASGVYNSHLHF.

The V call is TRBV4-1, the J call TRBJ2-4; 9 bases are a match to TRBD2. The CDR3 is 19 residues long. The trim removed 4 bases at V and 9 bases at J, leaving 22 bases unmatched. Germline loops: CDR1 MGHRA, CDR2 YSYEKL. The CDR3 protein is CASSRRQSGREGLFGIQYF. Here the CDR3 DNA reads TGCGCCAGCAGCCGCCGCCAGTCGGGGCGGGAGGGCCTATTTGGCATTCAGTACTTC.